The source of this TCR beta chain is a study of OX40 agonist ivuxolimab in advanced cancers. Clones were sequenced by immunoSEQ multiplex PCR, and TCRdb holds only the in-frame ones, with some missing. The top ten hold about 1.5% of the sample, which has about 96,000 clones, about 90% seen once. This CDR3 has 14 amino acids. Trimming cost V 4 bases and J 3 bases, with 9 bases left between them. The germline V gene encodes CDR1 MNHEY and CDR2 SVGAGI. The gene calls are TRBV6-5 and TRBJ2-2, with D tentatively TRBD1 (5 bases). The sample in question was CD4+ or CD8+ T cells sorted from blood, obtained in a trial of the OX40 agonist ivuxolimab. The origin of this receptor is an adult with an advanced solid tumor such as melanoma, head and neck, liver or kidney cancer. CDR3 DNA sequence: TGTGCCAGCAGTTCTCTCAGGGACACCGGGGAGCTGTTTTTT. Protein product: CASSSLRDTGELFF.